Included here is one TCR beta chain sequence, with context. Its target is not known. The data derive from a study of OX40 agonist ivuxolimab in advanced cancers. Study conclusions and caveats: Which antigen the expanded peripheral T cells recognized is unknown. Clonal expansion from baseline to week 6 occurred in both CD4+ and CD8+ T cells.

This table comes from immunoSEQ multiplex PCR, and its TCRdb copy is limited to in-frame clones, with some not included. The data show 65,000 to 95,000 clones, about 95% seen once. The CDR3 runs to 11 residues. Trimming cost V 3 bases and J 5 bases, with 2 bases left between them. Germline V gene data show CDR1 as ENHRY and CDR2 as SYGVKD. The TCR originated in an adult with an advanced solid tumor such as melanoma, head and neck, liver or kidney cancer. The chain joins TRBV10-3 to TRBJ2-1; the D is unclear. This material consisted of CD4+ or CD8+ T cells sorted from blood, taken in a trial of the OX40 agonist ivuxolimab. The CDR3 spells CAISENNEQFF. CDR3 nucleotides: TGTGCCATCAGTGAAAACAATGAGCAGTTCTTC.